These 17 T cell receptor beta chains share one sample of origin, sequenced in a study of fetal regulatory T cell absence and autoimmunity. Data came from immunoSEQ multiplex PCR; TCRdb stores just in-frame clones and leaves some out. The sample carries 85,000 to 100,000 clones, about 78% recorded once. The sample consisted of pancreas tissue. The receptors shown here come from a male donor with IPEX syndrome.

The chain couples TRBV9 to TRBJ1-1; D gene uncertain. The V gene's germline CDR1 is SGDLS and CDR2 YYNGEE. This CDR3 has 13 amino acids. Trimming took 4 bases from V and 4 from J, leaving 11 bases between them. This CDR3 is CASSPVGSTEAFF. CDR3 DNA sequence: TGTGCCAGCAGCCCGGTGGGTAGCACTGAAGCTTTCTTT. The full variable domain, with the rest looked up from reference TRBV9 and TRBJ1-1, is DSGVTQTPKHLITATGQRVTLRCSPRSGDLSVYWYQQSLDQGLQFLIQYYNGEERAKGNILERFSAQQFPDLHSELNLSSLELGDSALYFCASSPVGSTEAFFGQGTRLTVV.

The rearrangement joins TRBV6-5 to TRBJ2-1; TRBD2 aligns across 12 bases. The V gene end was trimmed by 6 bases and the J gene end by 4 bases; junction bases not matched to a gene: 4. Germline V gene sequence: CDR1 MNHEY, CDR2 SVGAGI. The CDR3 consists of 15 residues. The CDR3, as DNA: TGTGCCAGCAGACGCGGACTAGCGGGGTACAATGAGCAGTTCTTC. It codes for CASRRGLAGYNEQFF.

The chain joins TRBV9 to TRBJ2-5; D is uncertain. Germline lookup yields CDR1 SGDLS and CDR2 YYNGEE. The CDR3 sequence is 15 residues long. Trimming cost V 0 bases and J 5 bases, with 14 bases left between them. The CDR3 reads CASSVAQDPSETQYF. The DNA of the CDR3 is TGTGCCAGCAGCGTAGCCCAGGACCCCTCGGAGACCCAGTACTTC.

DNA of the CDR3: TGCGCCAGCAGCCAAGATCAATTGCATGTAGGGAACATGAACACTGAAGCTTTCTTT. It yields the protein CASSQDQLHVGNMNTEAFF. This sequence joins TRBV4-1 and TRBJ1-1; D gene ambiguous. This CDR3 comprises 19 residues. Germline values: CDR1 MGHRA, CDR2 YSYEKL. V was trimmed by 0 bases and J by 0 bases, leaving 20 bases between them.

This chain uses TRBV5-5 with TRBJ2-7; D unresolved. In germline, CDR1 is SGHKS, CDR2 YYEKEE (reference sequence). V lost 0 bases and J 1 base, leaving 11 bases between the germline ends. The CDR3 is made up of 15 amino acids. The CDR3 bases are TGTGCCAGCAGCTTGGTACAGTCACCTTCCTACGAGCAGTACTTC. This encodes CASSLVQSPSYEQYF.

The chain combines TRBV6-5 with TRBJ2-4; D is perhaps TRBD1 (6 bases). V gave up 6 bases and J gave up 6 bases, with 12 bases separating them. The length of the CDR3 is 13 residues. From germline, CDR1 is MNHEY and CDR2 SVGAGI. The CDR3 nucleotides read TGTGCCAGCAGCCCACAGGGTAGAAACATTCAGTACTTC. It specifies CASSPQGRNIQYF.

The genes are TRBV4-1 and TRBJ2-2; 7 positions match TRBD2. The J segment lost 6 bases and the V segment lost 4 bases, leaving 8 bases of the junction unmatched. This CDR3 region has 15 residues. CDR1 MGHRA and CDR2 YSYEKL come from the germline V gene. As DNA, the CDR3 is TGCGCCAGCAGCCGCTCAGCGGGGCCGCCCGGGGAGCTGTTTTTT. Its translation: CASSRSAGPPGELFF.

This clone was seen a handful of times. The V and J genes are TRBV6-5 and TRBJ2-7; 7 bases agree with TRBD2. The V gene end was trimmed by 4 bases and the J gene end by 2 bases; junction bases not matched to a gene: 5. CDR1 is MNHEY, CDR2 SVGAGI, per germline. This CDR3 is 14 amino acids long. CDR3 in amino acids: CASSLGAGTYEQYF. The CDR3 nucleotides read TGTGCCAGCAGTTTGGGAGCGGGGACCTACGAGCAGTACTTC.

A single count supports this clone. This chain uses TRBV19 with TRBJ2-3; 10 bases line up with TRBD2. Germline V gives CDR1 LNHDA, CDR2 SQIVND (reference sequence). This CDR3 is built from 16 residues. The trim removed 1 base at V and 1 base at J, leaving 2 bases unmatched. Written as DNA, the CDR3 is TGTGCCAGTAGTATAGGTGGACTAGCGGGCACAGATACGCAGTATTTT. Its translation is CASSIGGLAGTDTQYF.

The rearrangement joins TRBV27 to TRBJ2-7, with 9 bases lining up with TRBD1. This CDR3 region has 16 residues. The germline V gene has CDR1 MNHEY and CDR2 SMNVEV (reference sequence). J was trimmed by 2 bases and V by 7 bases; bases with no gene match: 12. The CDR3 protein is CASKKGDRVTPYEQYF. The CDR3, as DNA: TGTGCCAGCAAAAAGGGGGACAGGGTAACCCCCTACGAGCAGTACTTC.

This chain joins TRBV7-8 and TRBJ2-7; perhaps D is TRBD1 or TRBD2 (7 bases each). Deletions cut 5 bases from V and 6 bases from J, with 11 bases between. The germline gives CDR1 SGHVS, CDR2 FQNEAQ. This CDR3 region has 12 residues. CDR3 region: CASSQGGFEQYF. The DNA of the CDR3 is TGTGCCAGCAGCCAGGGGGGGTTCGAGCAGTACTTC.

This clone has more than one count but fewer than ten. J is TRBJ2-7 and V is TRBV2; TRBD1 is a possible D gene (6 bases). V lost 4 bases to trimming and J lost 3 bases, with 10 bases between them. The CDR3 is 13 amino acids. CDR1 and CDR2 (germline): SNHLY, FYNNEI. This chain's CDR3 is CASSGGQSYEQYF. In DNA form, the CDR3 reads TGTGCCAGCAGTGGGGGGCAGAGCTACGAGCAGTACTTC.

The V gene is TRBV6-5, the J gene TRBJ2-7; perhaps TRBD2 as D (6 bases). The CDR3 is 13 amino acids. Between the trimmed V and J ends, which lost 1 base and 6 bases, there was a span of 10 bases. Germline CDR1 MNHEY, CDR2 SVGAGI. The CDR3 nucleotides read TGTGCCAGCAGTTACTTTGGGACTGGCGAGCAGTACTTC. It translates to CASSYFGTGEQYF.

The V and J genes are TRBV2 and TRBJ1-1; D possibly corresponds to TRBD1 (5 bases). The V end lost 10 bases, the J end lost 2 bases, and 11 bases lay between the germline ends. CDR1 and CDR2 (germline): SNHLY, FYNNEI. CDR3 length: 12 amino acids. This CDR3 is CANTGENTEAFF. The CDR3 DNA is TGTGCCAACACAGGTGAAAACACTGAAGCTTTCTTT.

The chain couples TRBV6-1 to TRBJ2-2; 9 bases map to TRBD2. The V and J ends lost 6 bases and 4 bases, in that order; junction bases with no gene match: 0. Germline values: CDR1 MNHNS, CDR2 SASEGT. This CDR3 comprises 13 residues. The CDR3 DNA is TGTGCCAGCAGACTAGCGGGCACCGGGGAGCTGTTTTTT. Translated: CASRLAGTGELFF.

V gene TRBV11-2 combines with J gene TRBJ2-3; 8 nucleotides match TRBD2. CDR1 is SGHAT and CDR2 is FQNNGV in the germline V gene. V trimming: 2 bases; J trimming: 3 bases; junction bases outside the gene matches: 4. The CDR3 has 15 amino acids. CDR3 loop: CASSLRGGGTDTQYF. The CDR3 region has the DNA TGTGCCAGCAGCTTACGGGGGGGAGGGACAGATACGCAGTATTTT.

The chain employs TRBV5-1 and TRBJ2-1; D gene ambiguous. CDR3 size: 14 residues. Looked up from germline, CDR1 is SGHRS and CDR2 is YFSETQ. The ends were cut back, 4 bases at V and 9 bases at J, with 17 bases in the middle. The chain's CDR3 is CASSPTPTVGEQFF. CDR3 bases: TGCGCCAGCAGCCCGACCCCAACTGTTGGTGAGCAGTTCTTC.